This T cell receptor (beta chain) was obtained from a study of blood T cell repertoires in COVID-19. TCRdb's table, derived via immunoSEQ multiplex PCR, lists solely in-frame clones and lacks some. The repertoire consists of 120,000 or so clones, with roughly 83% occurring once and the leading ten covering about 40%. Per the germline V gene, CDR1 is SGHNT and CDR2 is YYREEE (reference sequence). With 4 bases removed from V and 2 bases from J, the gap between germline ends came to 18 bases. The CDR3 runs to 16 residues. This sequence was found in a man between 40 and 49 years old with active or convalescent COVID-19. The rearrangement uses TRBV5-4 and TRBJ1-2; tentatively, D is TRBD1 (6 bases). The sequenced sample was peripheral blood. CDR3 loop: CASSPERGLGNYGYTF. The CDR3 nucleotides are TGTGCCAGCAGCCCAGAGAGGGGGTTAGGGAACTATGGCTACACCTTC.